Listed below are T cell receptor beta chains from one sample, sequenced in a study of cytomegalovirus exposure and HLA in healthy donors. The method was immunoSEQ multiplex PCR; TCRdb's version includes in-frame clones alone and lacks a portion of them. The table lists some 100,000 clones, around 74% of them singletons. Sequencing input: PBMCs. These receptor sequences come from a male donor in good health and CMV-seropositive. Both conserved end residues are part of each CDR3. Fields, in order: CDR3 DNA, CDR3 protein, clone size, V gene, J gene, D gene, CDR3 length. The D gene is left open where the match is weak. Clone size appears in some rows only: once, few, many, or a class for an expanded clone.

TGTGCCAGCAGTTTAGATTTTCCTGGGGCCGTCTACGAGCAGTACTTC,CASSLDFPGAVYEQYF,.,TRBV28,TRBJ2-7,.,16
TGCAGCGCCGGTGGAGATACGCAGTATTTT,CSAGGDTQYF,.,TRBV29-1,TRBJ2-3,.,10
TGTGCCAGCAGCCCGGCCCGGCTAGCCCAACTCCAAGAGACCCAGTACTTC,CASSPARLAQLQETQYF,.,TRBV11-3,TRBJ2-5,.,17
TGTGCCAGTCGTGGACAGGTTGATCAGCCCCAGCATTTT,CASRGQVDQPQHF,.,TRBV19,TRBJ1-5,TRBD1,13
TGTGCCAGCAGTCAGGGGGGACCCACAGATACGCAGTATTTT,CASSQGGPTDTQYF,.,TRBV5-4,TRBJ2-3,.,14
TGCAGCGTTCCCTCGGTGGTAAACACCATATATTTT,CSVPSVVNTIYF,.,TRBV29-1,TRBJ1-3,.,12
TGTGCCAGCAGCTTGGGGGCAGGGGGCCCACTCTCTGGGGCCAACGTCCTGACTTTC,CASSLGAGGPLSGANVLTF,.,TRBV5-4,TRBJ2-6,TRBD1,19
TGCAGCGTTGAACATGGGACTAGCGGGGCGGGGACCCAGTACTTC,CSVEHGTSGAGTQYF,.,TRBV29-1,TRBJ2-5,TRBD2,15
TGTGCCAGCTCACCACTAAGGACAGACAATAATTCACCCCTCCACTTT,CASSPLRTDNNSPLHF,.,TRBV18,TRBJ1-6,.,16
TGTGCCAGCAGCTTAGCGGCAGGGGCGCGTGGTTCACCCCTCCACTTT,CASSLAAGARGSPLHF,few,TRBV7-2,TRBJ1-6,.,16
TGTGCCAGCAGCGTGGGGTGGGGGCGGGATACGCAGTATTTT,CASSVGWGRDTQYF,.,TRBV9,TRBJ2-3,.,14
TGTGCCAGCAGTGATCGGACAGGGGACTACAATGAGCAGTTCTTC,CASSDRTGDYNEQFF,.,TRBV6-1,TRBJ2-1,TRBD1,15
TGCGCCAGCAGCTTGGTAGGGGTGGACACTGAAGCTTTCTTT,CASSLVGVDTEAFF,.,TRBV5-1,TRBJ1-1,.,14
TGTGCCAGCAGCCGAACACTAGCGGGGGGGGCCAACTACAATGAGCAGTTCTTC,CASSRTLAGGANYNEQFF,.,TRBV4-2,TRBJ2-1,TRBD2,18
TGTGCCAGTAGTATAGGGCCCGGGACAGGGATTAGCAATCAGCCCCAGCATTTT,CASSIGPGTGISNQPQHF,.,TRBV19,TRBJ1-5,TRBD1,18
TGTGCCTGGGGGGACAGCCCTAGCACAGATACGCAGTATTTT,CAWGDSPSTDTQYF,.,TRBV30,TRBJ2-3,TRBD1,14
TGTGCCAGCGGGGACAGGGACGAAGCTTTCTTT,CASGDRDEAFF,.,TRBV19,TRBJ1-1,TRBD1,11
TGCGCCAGCAGCCATTTGACAGGGACGGGAGGCTACACCTTC,CASSHLTGTGGYTF,few,TRBV4-3,TRBJ1-2,TRBD1,14
TGTGCCAGCAGCTTAGCTTCGGCGGGGGACCAGTTCTTC,CASSLASAGDQFF,.,TRBV11-3,TRBJ2-1,TRBD2,13
TGCGCCAGCAGCTTGGCGGGGTCGGGGACTGAAGCTTTCTTT,CASSLAGSGTEAFF,.,TRBV5-1,TRBJ1-1,.,14
TGTGCCAGCAGCTCATCGGGGGAAGAGACCCAGTACTTC,CASSSSGEETQYF,.,TRBV5-4,TRBJ2-5,.,13
TGTGCCAGCAGTCAACCGGGGGGGTTAGCATACGAGCAGTACTTC,CASSQPGGLAYEQYF,.,TRBV28,TRBJ2-7,TRBD2,15
TGTGCCTGGAGTGTATCCAGACCCCTCCACTTT,CAWSVSRPLHF,.,TRBV30,TRBJ1-6,.,11
TGTGCCAGCAGAGCTCCGGGACAGCTTTATGGCTACACCTTC,CASRAPGQLYGYTF,.,TRBV6-1,TRBJ1-2,TRBD1,14
TGTGCCAGCAGCGATAGCGGGGGGGCCTCCGGGGAGCTGTTTTTT,CASSDSGGASGELFF,.,TRBV6-1,TRBJ2-2,TRBD2,15
TGTGCCAGCAGTTATTTGCGGGCAAACACTGAAGCTTTCTTT,CASSYLRANTEAFF,.,TRBV6-5,TRBJ1-1,.,14
TGTGCCAGTAGTTGGACTAGCCGAGAGACCCAGTACTTC,CASSWTSRETQYF,.,TRBV19,TRBJ2-5,TRBD2,13
TGCGCCAGCAGCCAAGATGCAGGGGCTAACTATGGCTACACCTTC,CASSQDAGANYGYTF,few,TRBV4-3,TRBJ1-2,.,15
TGCGCCAGCAGCGCTCACCTAGGGGGCACAGATACGCAGTATTTT,CASSAHLGGTDTQYF,.,TRBV5-1,TRBJ2-3,.,15
TGTGCCAGCAGCTTAGGGTCAGCGAGCTCCTACGAGCAGTACTTC,CASSLGSASSYEQYF,.,TRBV7-9,TRBJ2-7,.,15
TGTGCCACCAGCAGGGGGACAGGGGTCACTGAAGCTTTCTTT,CATSRGTGVTEAFF,.,TRBV15,TRBJ1-1,TRBD1,14
TGTGCCTGGAGTACGGGTGGGCCCCAGCATTTT,CAWSTGGPQHF,.,TRBV30,TRBJ1-5,.,11
TGCAGCGCCCAGGGACATCGGGGACAGGGTATCCTTCAAGAGACCCAGTACTTC,CSAQGHRGQGILQETQYF,.,TRBV29-1,TRBJ2-5,TRBD1,18
TGTGCCAGTAGTCAGGGCGGGACTGCTAATGAAAAACTGTTTTTT,CASSQGGTANEKLFF,.,TRBV19,TRBJ1-4,.,15
TGTGCCAGCAGACAACGGACAGGTGGAACCTACGAGCAGTACTTC,CASRQRTGGTYEQYF,.,TRBV5-4,TRBJ2-7,TRBD1,15
TGTGCCAGCAGCGTTGACTTTAGCTCCTACAATGAGCAGTTCTTC,CASSVDFSSYNEQFF,once,TRBV5-6,TRBJ2-1,.,15
TGTGCCAGCAGCTTCGACTCGGGGGGGACAGCTTTCTTT,CASSFDSGGTAFF,.,TRBV5-4,TRBJ1-1,.,13
TGCGCCAGCAGCTTAGGGACTCTCAATGAGCAGTTCTTC,CASSLGTLNEQFF,.,TRBV5-1,TRBJ2-1,.,13
TGTGCCAGCAGCTTTGGTAGCGACCCCGTCGAGCAGTACTTC,CASSFGSDPVEQYF,.,TRBV5-6,TRBJ2-7,.,14
TGCGCCAGCAGTGATAACTACGAGCAGTACTTC,CASSDNYEQYF,.,TRBV10-1,TRBJ2-7,.,11
TGTGCCAGCAGCCACAGGGGGCCGTGGGACGAGCAGTACTTC,CASSHRGPWDEQYF,many,TRBV6-5,TRBJ2-7,TRBD1,14
TGTGCCAGTAGTTCACAGGGGAGTTTTATCGGCAATCAGCCCCAGCATTTT,CASSSQGSFIGNQPQHF,few,TRBV19,TRBJ1-5,TRBD1,17
TGTGCCAGCAGTGTTTCCCCAAGGGCAGGGACTGAAGCTTTCTTT,CASSVSPRAGTEAFF,.,TRBV25-1,TRBJ1-1,.,15
TGTGCCAGCAGTTACCCCAGGGGGGACACTGAAGCTTTCTTT,CASSYPRGDTEAFF,.,TRBV6-5,TRBJ1-1,TRBD1,14
TGTGCCAGCAGTGTCCAACAGGGCTATGGCTACACCTTC,CASSVQQGYGYTF,.,TRBV2,TRBJ1-2,.,13
TGTGCCAGCAGCTCCATCGGGTACGAGCAGTACTTC,CASSSIGYEQYF,.,TRBV7-2,TRBJ2-7,.,12
TGTGCCAGCAGCTTGGGCCAGGGGGCTGGAAACACCATATATTTT,CASSLGQGAGNTIYF,.,TRBV5-4,TRBJ1-3,TRBD1,15
TGTGCCAGCACCCCTCAGGGGGCCGGGAGTGAAGCTTTCTTT,CASTPQGAGSEAFF,.,TRBV6-5,TRBJ1-1,TRBD1,14
TGTGGGGGGGGAGAGCCCAACTCTGGAAACACCATATATTTT,CGGGEPNSGNTIYF,.,TRBV6-5,TRBJ1-3,.,14
TGTGCCAGCAGCTTAGTACCGGGGGAAAACACTGAAGCTTTCTTT,CASSLVPGENTEAFF,few,TRBV7-2,TRBJ1-1,.,15
TGTGCCAGTAGTACCCGACAGGGGGCGTTGTTAGGGGAGCTGTTTTTT,CASSTRQGALLGELFF,.,TRBV19,TRBJ2-2,TRBD1,16
TGTGCCAGTGCCCCGGGGAGACTAGCTCGGGACGAGCAGTACTTC,CASAPGRLARDEQYF,.,TRBV19,TRBJ2-7,TRBD2,15
TGTGCCAGCAGTGAAGGGACAGGGGGCTCCTACGAGCAGTACTTC,CASSEGTGGSYEQYF,.,TRBV10-3,TRBJ2-7,TRBD1,15
TGTGCCAGCAGGGTAGTTGGGGACAGGTTGTGTGGCTACACCTTC,CASRVVGDRLCGYTF,.,TRBV6-1,TRBJ1-2,TRBD1,15
TGTGCCAGCAGCGTAGCGGGACAGGGGGCGAACACCGGGGAGCTGTTTTTT,CASSVAGQGANTGELFF,.,TRBV9,TRBJ2-2,TRBD1,17
TGTGCCAGCAGACGACACCGGACAGGGCACAATGAGCAGTTCTTC,CASRRHRTGHNEQFF,.,TRBV6-4,TRBJ2-1,TRBD1,15
TGTGCCAGCAGTGACCGGGGGGCCTCCTACGAGCAGTACTTC,CASSDRGASYEQYF,.,TRBV25-1,TRBJ2-7,.,14
TGTGCCAGCAGTTTACGGGGTTCCCAGCTTGGCTACACCTTC,CASSLRGSQLGYTF,.,TRBV27,TRBJ1-2,.,14
TGTGCCAGCAGCTTGGCGGGGGGAAAGGGGACCCAGTACTTC,CASSLAGGKGTQYF,.,TRBV13,TRBJ2-5,TRBD2,14
TGTGCCAGCAGCTTAGGGTCTAGCGGCGGCACAGATACGCAGTATTTT,CASSLGSSGGTDTQYF,.,TRBV7-2,TRBJ2-3,TRBD2,16